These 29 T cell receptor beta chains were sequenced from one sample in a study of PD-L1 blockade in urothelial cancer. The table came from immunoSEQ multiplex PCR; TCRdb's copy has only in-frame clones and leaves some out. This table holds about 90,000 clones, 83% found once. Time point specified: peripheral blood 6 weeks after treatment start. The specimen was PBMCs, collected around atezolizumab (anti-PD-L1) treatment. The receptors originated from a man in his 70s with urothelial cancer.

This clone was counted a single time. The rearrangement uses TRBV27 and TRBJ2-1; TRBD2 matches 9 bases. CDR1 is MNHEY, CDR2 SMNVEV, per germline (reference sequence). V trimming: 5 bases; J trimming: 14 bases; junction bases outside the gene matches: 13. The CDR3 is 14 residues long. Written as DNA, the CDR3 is TGTGCCAGCAGTGACCCGGGACTAGCAGGCTTCGAGTTCTTC. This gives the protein CASSDPGLAGFEFF.

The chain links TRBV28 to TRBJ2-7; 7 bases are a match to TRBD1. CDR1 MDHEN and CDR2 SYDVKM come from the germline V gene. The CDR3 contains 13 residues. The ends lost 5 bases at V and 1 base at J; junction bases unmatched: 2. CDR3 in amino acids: CASSPGGSYEQYF. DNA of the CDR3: TGTGCCAGCAGTCCAGGGGGTTCCTACGAGCAGTACTTC.

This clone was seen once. CDR3: CASSIRTGRGSTGELFF. CDR3 bases: TGCGCCAGCAGCATACGCACGGGCCGGGGGTCCACCGGGGAGCTGTTTTTT. The J gene is TRBJ2-2, the V gene TRBV5-1; D might be TRBD2 (6 bases). Per germline, CDR1 SGHRS and CDR2 YFSETQ. The CDR3 contains 17 residues. V was cut by 4 bases and J by 4 bases, with 20 bases left in between.

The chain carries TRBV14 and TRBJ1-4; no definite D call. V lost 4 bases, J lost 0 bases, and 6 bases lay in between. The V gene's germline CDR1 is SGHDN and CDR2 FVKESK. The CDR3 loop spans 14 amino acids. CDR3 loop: CASSRRATNEKLFF. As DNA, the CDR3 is TGTGCCAGCAGCCGGCGGGCAACTAATGAAAAACTGTTTTTT.

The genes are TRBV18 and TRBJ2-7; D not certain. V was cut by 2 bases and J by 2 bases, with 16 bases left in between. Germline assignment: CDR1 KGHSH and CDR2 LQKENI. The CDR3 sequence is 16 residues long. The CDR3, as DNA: TGTGCCAGCTCACCAGATCGGCAGGTCCTGACCTACGAGCAGTACTTC. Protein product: CASSPDRQVLTYEQYF.

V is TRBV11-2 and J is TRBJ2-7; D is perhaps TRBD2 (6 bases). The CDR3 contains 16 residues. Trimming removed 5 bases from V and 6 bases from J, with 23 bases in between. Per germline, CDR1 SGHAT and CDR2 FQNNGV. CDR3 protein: CASSTGPGTSWGEQYF. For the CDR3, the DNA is TGTGCCAGCAGCACAGGACCCGGGACTTCTTGGGGCGAGCAGTACTTC.

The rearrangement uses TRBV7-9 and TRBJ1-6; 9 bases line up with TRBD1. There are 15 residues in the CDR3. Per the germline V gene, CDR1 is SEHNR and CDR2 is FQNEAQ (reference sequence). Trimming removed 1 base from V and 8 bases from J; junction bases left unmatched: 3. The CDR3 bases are TGTGCCAGCAGCTTAGAGACAGGGGGGGATTCACCCCTCCACTTT. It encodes CASSLETGGDSPLHF.

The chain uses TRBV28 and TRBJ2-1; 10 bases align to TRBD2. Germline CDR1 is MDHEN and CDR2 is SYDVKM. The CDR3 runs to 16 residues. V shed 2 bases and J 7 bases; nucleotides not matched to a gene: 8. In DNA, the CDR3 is TGTGCCAGCAGTTTACTAGCGGGAGTGATAAGTAATGAGCAGTTCTTC. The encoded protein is CASSLLAGVISNEQFF.

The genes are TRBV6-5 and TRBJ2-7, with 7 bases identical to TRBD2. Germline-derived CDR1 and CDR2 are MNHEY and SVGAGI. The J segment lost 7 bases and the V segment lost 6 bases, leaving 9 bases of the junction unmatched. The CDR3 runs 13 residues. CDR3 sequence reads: CASSPRGREEQYF. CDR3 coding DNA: TGTGCCAGCAGCCCACGAGGGAGGGAGGAGCAGTACTTC.

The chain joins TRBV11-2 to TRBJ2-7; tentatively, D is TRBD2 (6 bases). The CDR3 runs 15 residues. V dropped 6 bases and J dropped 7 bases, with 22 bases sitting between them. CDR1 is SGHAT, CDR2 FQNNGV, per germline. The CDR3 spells CASRHSGESPTEQYF. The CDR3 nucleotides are TGTGCCAGCAGGCATTCGGGAGAATCTCCTACAGAGCAGTACTTC.

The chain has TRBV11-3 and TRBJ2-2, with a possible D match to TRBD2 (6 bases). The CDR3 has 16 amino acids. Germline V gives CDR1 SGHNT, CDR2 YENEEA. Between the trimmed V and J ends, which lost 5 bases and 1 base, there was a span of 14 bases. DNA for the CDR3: TGTGCCAGCAGCCAAATTAGCGGATTGAACACCGGGGAGCTGTTTTTT. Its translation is CASSQISGLNTGELFF. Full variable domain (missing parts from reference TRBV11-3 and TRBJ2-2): EAGVVQSPRYKIIEKKQPVAFWCNPISGHNTLYWYLQNLGQGPELLIRYENEEAVDDSQLPKDRFSAERLKGVDSTLKIQPAELGDSAVYLCASSQISGLNTGELFFGEGSRLTVL.

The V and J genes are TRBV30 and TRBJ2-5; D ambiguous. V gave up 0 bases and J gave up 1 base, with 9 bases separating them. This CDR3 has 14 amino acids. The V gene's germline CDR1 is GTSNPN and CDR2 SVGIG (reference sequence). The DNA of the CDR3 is TGTGCCTGGAGTGTACGGCGGTTCCAAGAGACCCAGTACTTC. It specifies CAWSVRRFQETQYF.

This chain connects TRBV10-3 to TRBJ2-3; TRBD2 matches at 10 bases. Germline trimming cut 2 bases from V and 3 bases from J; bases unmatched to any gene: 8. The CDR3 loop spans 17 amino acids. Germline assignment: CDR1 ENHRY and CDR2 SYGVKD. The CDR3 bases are TGTGCCATCAGTGAGCCACCGGGACTAGCGTCGACAGATACGCAGTATTTT. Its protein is CAISEPPGLASTDTQYF.

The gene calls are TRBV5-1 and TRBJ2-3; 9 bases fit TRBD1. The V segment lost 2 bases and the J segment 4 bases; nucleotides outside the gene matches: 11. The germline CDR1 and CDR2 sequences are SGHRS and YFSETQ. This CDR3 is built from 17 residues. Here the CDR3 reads CASSFTGTGFDADTQYF. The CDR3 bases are TGCGCCAGCAGCTTCACCGGGACAGGGTTCGATGCAGATACGCAGTATTTT.

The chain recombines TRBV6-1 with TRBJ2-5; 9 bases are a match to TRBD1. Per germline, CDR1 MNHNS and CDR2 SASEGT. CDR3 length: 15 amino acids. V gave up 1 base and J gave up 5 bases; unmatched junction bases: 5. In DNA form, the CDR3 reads TGTGCCAGCAGTGAAGGGACAGGGGAAGGGGAGACCCAGTACTTC. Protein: CASSEGTGEGETQYF.

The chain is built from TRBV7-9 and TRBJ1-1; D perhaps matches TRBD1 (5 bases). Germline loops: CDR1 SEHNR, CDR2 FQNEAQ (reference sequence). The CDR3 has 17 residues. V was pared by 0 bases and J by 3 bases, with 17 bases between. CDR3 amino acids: CASSLAGGSAAYTEAFF. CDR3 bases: TGTGCCAGCAGCTTAGCGGGGGGGTCCGCCGCGTACACTGAAGCTTTCTTT.

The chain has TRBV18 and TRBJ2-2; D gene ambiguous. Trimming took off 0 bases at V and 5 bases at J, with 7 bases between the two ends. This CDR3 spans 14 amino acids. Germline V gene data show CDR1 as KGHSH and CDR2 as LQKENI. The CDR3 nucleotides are TGTGCCAGCTCACCACCCACCAGTACCGGGGAGCTGTTTTTT. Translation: CASSPPTSTGELFF.

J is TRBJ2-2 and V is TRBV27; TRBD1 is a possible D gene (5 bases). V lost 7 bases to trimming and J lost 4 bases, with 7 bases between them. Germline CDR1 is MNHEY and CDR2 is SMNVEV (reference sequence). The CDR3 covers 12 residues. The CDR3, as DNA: TGTGCCAGCATTGGGGCCACCGGGGAGCTGTTTTTT. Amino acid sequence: CASIGATGELFF.

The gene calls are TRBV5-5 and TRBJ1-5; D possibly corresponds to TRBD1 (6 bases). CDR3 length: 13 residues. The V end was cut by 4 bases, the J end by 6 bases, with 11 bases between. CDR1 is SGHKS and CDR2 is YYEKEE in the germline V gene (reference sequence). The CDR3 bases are TGTGCCAGCAGCGTCAACAGGGCTCAGCCCCAGCATTTT. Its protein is CASSVNRAQPQHF.

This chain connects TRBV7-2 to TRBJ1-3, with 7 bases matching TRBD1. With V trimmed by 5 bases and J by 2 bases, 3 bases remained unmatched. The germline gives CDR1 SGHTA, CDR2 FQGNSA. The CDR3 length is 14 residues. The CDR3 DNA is TGTGCCAGCAGCCTCCAGGGGGCTGGAAACACCATATATTTT. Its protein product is CASSLQGAGNTIYF.

This CDR3 is CASSLGGGGSYGYTF. The DNA for the CDR3 is TGCGCCAGCAGCTTGGGTGGAGGGGGCAGCTATGGCTACACCTTC. The chain has TRBV5-1 and TRBJ1-2; 7 nucleotides align to TRBD1. V dropped 0 bases and J dropped 4; count of bases not matched to a gene: 6. Germline CDR1 is SGHRS and CDR2 is YFSETQ. This CDR3 has 15 residues. Complete variable domain (other parts from reference TRBV5-1 and TRBJ1-2): KAGVTQTPRYLIKTRGQQVTLSCSPISGHRSVSWYQQTPGQGLQFLFEYFSETQRNKGNFPGRFSGRQFSNSRSEMNVSTLELGDSALYLCASSLGGGGSYGYTFGSGTRLTVV.

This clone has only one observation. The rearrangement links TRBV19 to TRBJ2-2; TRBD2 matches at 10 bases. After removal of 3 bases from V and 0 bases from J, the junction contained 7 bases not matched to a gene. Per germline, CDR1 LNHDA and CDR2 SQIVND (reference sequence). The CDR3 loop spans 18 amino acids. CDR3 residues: CASSIPVAGGPNTGELFF. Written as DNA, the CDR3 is TGTGCCAGTAGTATCCCCGTAGCGGGAGGCCCGAACACCGGGGAGCTGTTTTTT.

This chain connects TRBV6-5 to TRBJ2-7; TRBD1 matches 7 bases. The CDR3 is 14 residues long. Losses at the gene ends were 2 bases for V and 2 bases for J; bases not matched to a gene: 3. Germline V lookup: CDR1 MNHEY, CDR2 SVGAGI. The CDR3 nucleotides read TGTGCCAGCAGTTACACCGGGACAGCCTACGAGCAGTACTTC. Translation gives CASSYTGTAYEQYF.

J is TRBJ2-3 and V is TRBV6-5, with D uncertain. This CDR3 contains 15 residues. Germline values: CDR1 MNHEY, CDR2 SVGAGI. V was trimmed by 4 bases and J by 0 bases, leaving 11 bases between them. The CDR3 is CASSSVGPSTDTQYF. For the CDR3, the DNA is TGTGCCAGCAGTTCTGTGGGCCCTAGCACAGATACGCAGTATTTT.

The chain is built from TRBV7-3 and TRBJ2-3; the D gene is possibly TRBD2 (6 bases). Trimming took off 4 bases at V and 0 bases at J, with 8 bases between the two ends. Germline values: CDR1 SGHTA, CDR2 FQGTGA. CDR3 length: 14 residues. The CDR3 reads CASSSGTSTDTQYF. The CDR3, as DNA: TGTGCCAGCAGCTCCGGGACTAGCACAGATACGCAGTATTTT.

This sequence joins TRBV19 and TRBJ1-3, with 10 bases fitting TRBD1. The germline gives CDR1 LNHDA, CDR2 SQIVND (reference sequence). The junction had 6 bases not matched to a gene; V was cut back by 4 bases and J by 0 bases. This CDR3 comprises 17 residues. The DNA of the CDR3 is TGTGCCAGTAGTACCAGACAGGGGGCCTTCTCTGGAAACACCATATATTTT. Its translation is CASSTRQGAFSGNTIYF. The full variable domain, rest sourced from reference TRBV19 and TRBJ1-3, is DGGITQSPKYLFRKEGQNVTLSCEQNLNHDAMYWYRQDPGQGLRLIYYSQIVNDFQKGDIAEGYSVSREKKESFPLTVTSAQKNPTAFYLCASSTRQGAFSGNTIYFGEGSWLTVV.

The CDR3 coding sequence is TGTGCCAGCAGTTTCTCCGGACAGCAATATGGCTACACCTTC. Its protein is CASSFSGQQYGYTF. The chain joins TRBV27 to TRBJ1-2; D is perhaps TRBD1 (6 bases). Germline V gives CDR1 MNHEY, CDR2 SMNVEV (reference sequence). V dropped 3 bases and J dropped 5 bases, with 13 bases sitting between them. This CDR3 is 14 amino acids long.

CDR3 residues: CASSLGGLENEQYF. The CDR3, as DNA: TGTGCCAGCAGCTTAGGAGGACTAGAAAACGAGCAGTACTTC. The chain is built from TRBV13 and TRBJ2-7, with 7 bases aligning to TRBD2. Germline V gene sequence: CDR1 PRHDT, CDR2 FYEKMQ (reference sequence). V lost 0 bases and J lost 5; bases outside the gene matches: 4. This CDR3 spans 14 amino acids.

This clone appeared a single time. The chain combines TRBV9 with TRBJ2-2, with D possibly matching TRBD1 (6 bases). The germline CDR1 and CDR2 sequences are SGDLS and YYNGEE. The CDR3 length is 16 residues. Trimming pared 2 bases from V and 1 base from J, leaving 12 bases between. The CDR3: CASSVIDRMNTGELFF. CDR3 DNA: TGTGCCAGCAGCGTGATAGACAGGATGAACACCGGGGAGCTGTTTTTT.